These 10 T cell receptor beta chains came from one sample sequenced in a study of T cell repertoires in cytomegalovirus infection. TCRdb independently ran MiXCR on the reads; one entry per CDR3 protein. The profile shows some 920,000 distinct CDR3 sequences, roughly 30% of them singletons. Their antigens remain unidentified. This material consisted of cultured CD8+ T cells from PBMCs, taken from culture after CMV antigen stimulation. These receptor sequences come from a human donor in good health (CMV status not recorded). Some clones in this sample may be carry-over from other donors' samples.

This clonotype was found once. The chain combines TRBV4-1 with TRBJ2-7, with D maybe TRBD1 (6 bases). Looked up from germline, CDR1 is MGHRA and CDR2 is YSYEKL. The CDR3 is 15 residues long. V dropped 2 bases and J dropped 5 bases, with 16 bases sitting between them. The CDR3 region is CASSQPGTTLDEQYF. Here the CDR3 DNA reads TGCGCCAGCAGCCAACCCGGGACAACCTTAGACGAGCAGTACTTC.

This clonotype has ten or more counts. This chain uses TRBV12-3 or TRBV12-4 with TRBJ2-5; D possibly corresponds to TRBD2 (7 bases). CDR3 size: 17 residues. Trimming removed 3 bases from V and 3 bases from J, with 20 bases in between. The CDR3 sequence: CASSFWGGRKEEETQYF. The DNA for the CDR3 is TGTGCCAGCAGTTTTTGGGGGGGGCGGAAGGAGGAAGAGACCCAGTACTTC.

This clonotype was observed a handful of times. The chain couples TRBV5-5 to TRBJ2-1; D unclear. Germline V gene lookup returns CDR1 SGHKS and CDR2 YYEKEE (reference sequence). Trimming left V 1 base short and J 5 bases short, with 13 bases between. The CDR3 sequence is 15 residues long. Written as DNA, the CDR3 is TGTGCCAGCAGCTTGAATAAGGGTTTCCACAATGAGCAGTTCTTC. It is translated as CASSLNKGFHNEQFF.

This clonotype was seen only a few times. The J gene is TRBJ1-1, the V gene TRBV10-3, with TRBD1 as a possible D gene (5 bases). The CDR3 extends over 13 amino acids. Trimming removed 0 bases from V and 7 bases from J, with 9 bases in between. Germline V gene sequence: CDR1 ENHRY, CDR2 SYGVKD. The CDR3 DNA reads TGTGCCATCAGTGAGTCCGCAGGGAGTGAAGCTTTCTTT. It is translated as CAISESAGSEAFF.

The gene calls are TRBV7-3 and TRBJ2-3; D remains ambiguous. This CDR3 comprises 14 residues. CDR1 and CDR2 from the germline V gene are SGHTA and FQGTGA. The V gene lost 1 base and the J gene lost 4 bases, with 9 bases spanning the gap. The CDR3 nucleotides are TGTGCCAGCAGCTTAATGGGCAGAGCAGATACGCAGTATTTT. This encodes CASSLMGRADTQYF.

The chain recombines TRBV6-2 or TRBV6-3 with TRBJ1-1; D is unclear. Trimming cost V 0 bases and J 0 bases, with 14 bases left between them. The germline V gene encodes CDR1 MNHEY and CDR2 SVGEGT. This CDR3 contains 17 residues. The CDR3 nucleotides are TGTGCCAGCAGTTACTCGAGGCTCCAAGGCATGAACACTGAAGCTTTCTTT. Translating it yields CASSYSRLQGMNTEAFF.

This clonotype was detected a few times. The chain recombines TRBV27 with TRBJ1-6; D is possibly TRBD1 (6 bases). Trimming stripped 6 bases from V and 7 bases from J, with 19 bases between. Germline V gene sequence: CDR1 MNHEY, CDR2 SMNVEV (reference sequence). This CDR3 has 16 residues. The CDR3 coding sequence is TGTGCCAGCAGCTTCACAGGGAGGGCGTACAATTCACCCCTCCACTTT. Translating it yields CASSFTGRAYNSPLHF.

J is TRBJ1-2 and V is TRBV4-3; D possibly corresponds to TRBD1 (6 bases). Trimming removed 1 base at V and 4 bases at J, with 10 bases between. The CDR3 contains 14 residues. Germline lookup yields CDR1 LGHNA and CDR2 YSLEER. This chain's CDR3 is CASSQGQQGYGYTF. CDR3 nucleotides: TGCGCCAGCAGCCAAGGACAACAGGGCTATGGCTACACCTTC.

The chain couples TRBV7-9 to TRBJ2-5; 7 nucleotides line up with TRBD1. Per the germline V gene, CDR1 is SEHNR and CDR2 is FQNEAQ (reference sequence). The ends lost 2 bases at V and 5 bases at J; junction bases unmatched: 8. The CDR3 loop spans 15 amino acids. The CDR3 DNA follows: TGTGCCAGCAGCTTATACCCAGGGGGAGTTGAGACCCAGTACTTC. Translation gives CASSLYPGGVETQYF.

The CDR3 DNA is TGTGCCTCTACAGGGGGCCGACATTCGAACACCGGGGAGCTGTTTTTT. It specifies CASTGGRHSNTGELFF. The chain has TRBV11-3 and TRBJ2-2; 9 positions match TRBD1. The CDR3 length is 16 residues. With 11 bases clipped from V and 0 bases from J, the junction kept 10 bases outside the gene matches. Germline CDR1 reads SGHNT; CDR2 reads YENEEA.